A selection of T cell receptor beta chains follows, all from one sample in a study of post-analysis software for immune sequencing data. From the PCR reads, TCRdb called clonotypes with MiXCR, one entry per CDR3 protein. The table lists roughly 540,000 distinct CDR3 sequences, less than 40% of them singletons, with around 5.9% in the top ten. Sample: blood. The source is a girl under 18 with multiple sclerosis. The CDR3 runs from the conserved cysteine through the conserved F or W. D genes are given only for firm matches. Some rows have no size entry. The others give once, few or many, or a class for an expanded clone.

v_gene,j_gene,abundance,d_gene,CDR3aa,CDR3nt
TRBV15,TRBJ2-5,-,TRBD1,CATSRGRGPDETQYF,TGTGCCACCAGCAGAGGTAGGGGGCCCGACGAGACCCAGTACTTC
TRBV5-1,TRBJ1-6,many,-,CASSLDQSSYNSPLHF,TGCGCCAGCAGCTTGGATCAGAGCTCCTATAATTCACCCCTCCACTTT
TRBV6-1,TRBJ2-6,-,-,CASRRPRQVTSGANVLTF,TGTGCCAGCAGACGCCCCCGACAGGTCACCTCTGGGGCCAACGTCCTGACTTTC
TRBV6-4,TRBJ1-2,few,TRBD1,CASSDLQGGYTF,TGTGCCAGCAGTGACCTACAGGGGGGCTACACCTTC
TRBV7-3,TRBJ2-7,-,-,CASSLTRDTAHEQYF,TGTGCCAGCAGCTTAACGAGGGACACCGCCCACGAGCAGTACTTC
TRBV2,TRBJ2-7,few,-,CASRPGLLTYEQYF,TGTGCCAGCAGGCCGGGACTCTTGACCTACGAGCAGTACTTC
TRBV5-1,TRBJ2-5,few,-,CASSLVGATRETQYF,TGCGCCAGCAGCTTGGTGGGGGCGACGAGGGAGACCCAGTACTTC
TRBV19,TRBJ2-7,-,-,CASRLTDYEQYF,TGTGCCAGTAGATTGACGGACTACGAGCAGTACTTC
TRBV20-1,TRBJ2-1,-,-,CSAPGTVYNEQFF,TGCAGTGCTCCCGGGACGGTCTACAATGAGCAGTTCTTC
TRBV5-1,TRBJ2-1,-,-,CASSLAVWGVEQFF,TGCGCCAGCAGCTTGGCCGTCTGGGGCGTTGAGCAGTTCTTC
TRBV4-1,TRBJ1-1,few,TRBD1,CASSHAGGLPEAFF,TGCGCCAGCAGCCACGCAGGGGGACTCCCTGAAGCTTTCTTT
TRBV12-3/TRBV12-4,TRBJ2-7,-,-,CASSLSSSLHEQYF,TGTGCCAGCAGTTTATCGAGTAGCTTGCACGAGCAGTACTTC
TRBV11-2,TRBJ1-2,few,-,CASSANGQGLGGYTF,TGTGCCAGCAGCGCAAACGGGCAAGGTTTGGGTGGCTACACCTTC
TRBV10-3,TRBJ2-3,-,-,CAISESRGDTDTQYF,TGTGCCATCAGTGAGTCACGCGGGGACACAGATACGCAGTATTTT
TRBV5-5,TRBJ1-1,-,TRBD1,CASSATGGGTEAFF,TGTGCCAGCAGCGCGACAGGGGGCGGCACTGAAGCTTTCTTT
TRBV7-2,TRBJ1-1,-,TRBD1,CASSPGDRGWITEAFF,TGTGCCAGCAGCCCCGGGGACAGGGGTTGGATCACTGAAGCTTTCTTT
TRBV5-6,TRBJ2-7,-,-,CTSSATNSYEQYF,TGTACCAGCAGCGCTACAAACTCCTACGAGCAGTACTTC
TRBV7-9,TRBJ2-5,few,TRBD2,CASRGTSGDFQETQYF,TGTGCCAGCAGAGGGACTAGCGGGGACTTCCAAGAGACCCAGTACTTC
TRBV18,TRBJ2-3,once,-,CASSPNQNTDTQYF,TGTGCCAGCTCACCAAACCAGAACACAGATACGCAGTATTTT
TRBV28,TRBJ2-6,-,-,CASSPVQGILSGANVLTF,TGTGCCAGCAGTCCGGTACAGGGTATACTTTCTGGGGCCAACGTCCTGACTTTC
TRBV4-1,TRBJ1-2,many,-,CASSHRGGNYGYTF,TGCGCCAGCAGCCATAGAGGCGGGAACTATGGCTACACCTTC
TRBV20-1,TRBJ2-1,-,-,CSARVGLNEQFF,TGCAGTGCTAGGGTGGGGCTGAATGAGCAGTTCTTC
TRBV4-1,TRBJ1-5,once,-,CASSQDLAQPLHF,TGCGCCAGCAGCCAAGATCTCGCCCAGCCCCTGCATTTT
TRBV15,TRBJ2-1,few,-,CATSRAHENNEQFF,TGTGCCACCAGCAGAGCCCATGAGAACAATGAGCAGTTCTTC
TRBV5-1,TRBJ2-5,few,-,CASIKGETQYF,TGCGCCAGCATAAAGGGAGAGACCCAGTACTTC
TRBV20-1,TRBJ1-5,few,-,CSASPGHSSSNQPQHF,TGCAGTGCTAGCCCGGGACATTCTTCTAGCAATCAGCCCCAGCATTTT
TRBV24-1,TRBJ2-2,few,TRBD1,CATSDLQGAGELFF,TGTGCCACCAGTGATTTGCAGGGGGCCGGGGAGCTGTTTTTT
TRBV12-3/TRBV12-4,TRBJ1-6,-,-,CASSLSGVGSYNSPLHF,TGTGCCAGCAGTTTGTCTGGGGTCGGCTCCTATAATTCACCCCTCCACTTT
TRBV20-1,TRBJ2-3,once,TRBD2,CSARTSGVTDTQYF,TGCAGTGCCAGGACTAGCGGGGTCACAGATACGCAGTATTTT
TRBV5-1,TRBJ2-7,-,-,CASGEQGPVGGEQYF,TGCGCCAGCGGAGAACAGGGACCCGTAGGAGGAGAGCAGTACTTC
TRBV7-3,TRBJ2-3,many,TRBD1,CASSRQGLTDTQYF,TGTGCCAGCAGCCGACAGGGCCTCACAGATACGCAGTATTTT
TRBV27,TRBJ2-7,few,-,CASSWSKGYEQYF,TGTGCCAGCAGTTGGTCGAAAGGGTACGAGCAGTACTTC
TRBV28,TRBJ2-5,-,-,CASGQNQGKETQYF,TGTGCCAGCGGTCAAAACCAGGGAAAAGAGACCCAGTACTTC
TRBV4-1,TRBJ2-6,-,-,CASSQGTLQGSSGANVLTF,TGCGCCAGCAGCCAAGGAACGTTGCAGGGAAGCTCTGGGGCCAACGTCCTGACTTTC
TRBV10-3,TRBJ2-6,-,-,CAIRISGANVLTF,TGTGCCATCAGGATTTCTGGGGCCAACGTCCTGACTTTC
TRBV10-3,TRBJ2-2,once,-,CAISEGQTNTGELFF,TGTGCCATCAGTGAGGGACAGACGAACACCGGGGAGCTGTTTTTT
TRBV5-1,TRBJ1-2,-,-,CASSSVTGTGYGYTF,TGCGCCAGCAGCTCCGTTACAGGGACGGGCTATGGCTACACCTTC